This T cell receptor (beta chain) emerged from a study of blood T cell repertoires in COVID-19. Authors' data handling: Quantification of nucleated cells was approximated via reference gene primer amplification. Sequenced by immunoSEQ multiplex PCR; TCRdb stores in-frame clones only, minus some. That table is the source of V, J and clone size, and D and trimming were worked out from the DNA. Altogether approximately 260,000 clones are present, roughly 91% being singletons, with the ten largest covering under 2.5%. Germline V CDR1 and CDR2: SGHRS, YFSETQ. The CDR3 spans 17 residues. V gave up 4 bases and J gave up 4 bases; unmatched junction bases: 16. Study members were between roughly 18 and 89 years old and lived in around 24 US regions. Before being deemed recovered, Cohort 3 donors had two negative PCRs, clearance, or symptom resolution.

The receptor was derived from a woman between 55 and 75 years old who had recovered from COVID-19. The sequenced sample was PBMCs or T cells enriched from blood (not recorded which). The rearrangement joins TRBV5-1 to TRBJ2-5; TRBD1 aligns across 7 bases. The CDR3 sequence is CASSGGWDSSLGETQYF. The CDR3 DNA follows: TGCGCCAGCAGCGGTGGTTGGGACAGCTCCCTTGGAGAGACCCAGTACTTC.